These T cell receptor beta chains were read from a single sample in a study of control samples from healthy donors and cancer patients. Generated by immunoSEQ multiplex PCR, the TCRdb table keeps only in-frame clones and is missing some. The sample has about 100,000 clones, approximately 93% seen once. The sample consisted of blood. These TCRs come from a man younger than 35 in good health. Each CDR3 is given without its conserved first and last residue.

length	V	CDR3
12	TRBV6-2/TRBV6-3	ASRPGLAEETQY
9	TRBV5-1	ASSSSYEQY
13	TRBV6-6	ASSYLDRGDSPLH
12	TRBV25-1	ASSDPRPGTEAF
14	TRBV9	ASSVGGATANRELF
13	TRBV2	ASSEEGESNQPQH
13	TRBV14	ASSPWGGFSDEQY
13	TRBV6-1	ASSEALTGRSPLH
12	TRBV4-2	ASSQDIGPYEQY
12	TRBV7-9	ASSLGWATYGYT
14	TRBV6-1	ASSEVSYSGRGEQF
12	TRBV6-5	ASSYTDGNNEQF
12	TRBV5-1	ASSLGLGQETQY
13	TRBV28	ASSFRPVRVQPQH
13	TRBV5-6	ASNTGGLANYGYT
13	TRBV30	AWSSGGGRAEPQH
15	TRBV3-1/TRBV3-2	ASSRSGVTGKSYEQY
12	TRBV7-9	ASSLGGLGYGYT
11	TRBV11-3	ASSQTRGTEAF
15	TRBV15	ATSGWVPGDSYNEQF
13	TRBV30	AWSVQEQWDEKLF
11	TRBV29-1	SVAQGARETQY
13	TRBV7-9	ASSPRQGVYNEQF
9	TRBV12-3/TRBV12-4	ASAGGTEAF